One and the same sample provided the 6 T cell receptor beta chains below, sequenced in a study of monozygotic twins with inflammatory bowel disease. TCRdb reprocessed the 5' RACE reads, with one entry per CDR3 protein and no DNA. The sample yields 90,000 to 110,000 distinct CDR3 sequences, of which the top ten take up approximately 13%. Sequencing input: blood. These receptors came from a human donor with ulcerative colitis or Crohn's disease, or a healthy co-twin of an affected twin (not recorded which).

V is TRBV4-3 and J is TRBJ2-5; TCRdb calls TRBD2, which cannot be checked without DNA. The CDR3 has 21 amino acids. Germline V gene sequence: CDR1 LGHNA, CDR2 YSLEER. This chain's CDR3 is CASSKKRGSTGTSGILETQYF.

V usage is TRBV7-8 and J usage is TRBJ2-1; TCRdb reports TRBD2, a call that lacks DNA to check it against. CDR3 length equals 19 residues. Germline values: CDR1 SGHVS, CDR2 FQNEAQ. The CDR3 region is CASSHLGTSGQSSYNEQFF.

The chain is built from TRBV10-3 and TRBJ1-6; TCRdb proposes TRBD1, but this gene call is untestable without DNA. Germline V gene sequence: CDR1 ENHRY, CDR2 SYGVKD. This CDR3 is built from 16 residues. This chain's CDR3 is CAISGVPRESNSPLHF.

The gene calls are TRBV5-1 and TRBJ2-1; lacking DNA, the TRBD1 call made by TCRdb goes unchecked. The CDR3 sequence is 14 residues long. Looked up from germline, CDR1 is SGHRS and CDR2 is YFSETQ. CDR3 protein: CASSSEGRGSEQFF.

The chain has TRBV28 and TRBJ2-4; the D gene TCRdb calls, TRBD1, cannot be checked with no DNA. This CDR3 has 15 amino acids. Looked up from germline, CDR1 is MDHEN and CDR2 is SYDVKM. The CDR3 here is CASSSAGTGGNIQYF.

The V gene is TRBV7-3, the J gene TRBJ2-3; as DNA is missing, the TRBD1 call by TCRdb cannot be tested. Looked up from germline, CDR1 is SGHTA and CDR2 is FQGTGA. The CDR3 extends over 17 amino acids. The chain's CDR3 is CASSLNSLGGGTDTQYF. Full variable domain (rest looked up from reference TRBV7-3 and TRBJ2-3): GAGVSQTPSNKVTEKGKYVELRCDPISGHTALYWYRQSLGQGPEFLIYFQGTGAADDSGLPNDRFFAVRPEGSVSTLKIQRTERGDSAVYLCASSLNSLGGGTDTQYFGPGTRLTVL.